A single sample is the source of the 19 T cell receptor beta chains below, sequenced in a study of T cells in localized non-small cell lung cancer. Using immunoSEQ multiplex PCR, the repertoire was profiled, and TCRdb retains in-frame clones only, with some absent. The sample lists over 10,000 clones, over 75% occurring once. Sample: peripheral blood, taken before any cancer treatment. These receptors all stem from a male donor aged 60 or over with stage I lung adenocarcinoma.

The DNA of the CDR3 is TGTGCCAGCAGCTTGGGGGGAGCAGGAGCCCTCTACGAGCAGTACTTC. It yields the protein CASSLGGAGALYEQYF. The chain carries TRBV5-5 and TRBJ2-7; weak D call: TRBD2 (5 bases). Trimming shortened V by 0 bases and J by 3 bases, and 16 bases separated the two germline ends. Germline lookup yields CDR1 SGHKS and CDR2 YYEKEE (reference sequence). The CDR3 runs to 16 residues.

The chain joins TRBV29-1 to TRBJ2-5; 8 bases line up with TRBD2. CDR3 size: 14 residues. In germline, CDR1 is SQVTM, CDR2 ANQGSEA. The junction had 9 bases not matched to a gene; V was cut back by 8 bases and J by 1 base. CDR3 sequence: CSSRGRGGQETQYF. CDR3 in DNA: TGCAGCTCCCGCGGACGGGGGGGCCAAGAGACCCAGTACTTC. The complete variable domain, with remaining parts taken from reference TRBV29-1 and TRBJ2-5, reads SAVISQKPSRDICQRGTSLTIQCQVDSQVTMMFWYRQQPGQSLTLIATANQGSEATYESGFVIDKFPISRPNLTFSTLTVSNMSPEDSSIYLCSSRGRGGQETQYFGPGTRLLVL.

The chain couples TRBV28 to TRBJ2-1, with TRBD2 matching 10 bases. V was pared by 5 bases and J by 2 bases, with 15 bases of the junction left unmatched. Looked up from germline, CDR1 is MDHEN and CDR2 is SYDVKM. The CDR3 has 19 amino acids. Here the CDR3 reads CASSVPPGLARGPYNEQFF. The CDR3 DNA follows: TGTGCCAGCAGTGTGCCCCCGGGACTAGCGAGGGGGCCCTACAATGAGCAGTTCTTC.

In its sample, this clone was seen once. V gene TRBV7-2 combines with J gene TRBJ2-5; unclear D gene. V was pared by 1 base and J by 5 bases, with 11 bases between. This CDR3 has 14 residues. CDR1 is SGHTA and CDR2 is FQGNSA in the germline V gene. The CDR3 here is CASSLVGIGETQYF. DNA for the CDR3: TGTGCCAGCAGCTTAGTAGGTATAGGGGAGACCCAGTACTTC.

The J gene is TRBJ2-3, the V gene TRBV5-4; 8 bases align to TRBD1. Germline assignment: CDR1 SGHNT and CDR2 YYREEE (reference sequence). J lost 5 bases, V lost 3 bases, and 5 bases had no gene match. The CDR3 loop spans 14 amino acids. CDR3 amino acids: CASSYDRGGDTQYF. The CDR3 DNA sequence: TGTGCCAGCAGCTATGACAGGGGTGGAGATACGCAGTATTTT.

The rearrangement uses TRBV9 and TRBJ1-3; D is undetermined. The length of the CDR3 is 15 residues. Trimming cost V 0 bases and J 0 bases, with 7 bases left between them. The germline gives CDR1 SGDLS, CDR2 YYNGEE. CDR3: CASSVDGSSGNTIYF. Here the CDR3 DNA reads TGTGCCAGCAGCGTAGATGGCAGCTCTGGAAACACCATATATTTT. Looking up the rest from reference TRBV9 and TRBJ1-3 gives the full variable domain: DSGVTQTPKHLITATGQRVTLRCSPRSGDLSVYWYQQSLDQGLQFLIQYYNGEERAKGNILERFSAQQFPDLHSELNLSSLELGDSALYFCASSVDGSSGNTIYFGEGSWLTVV.

The chain links TRBV5-1 to TRBJ2-5; tentative D call: TRBD1 (5 bases). From germline, CDR1 is SGHRS and CDR2 YFSETQ. This CDR3 is built from 13 residues. Between the trimmed V and J ends, which lost 2 bases and 5 bases, there was a span of 10 bases. CDR3 nucleotides: TGCGCCAGCAGCTTTCAGCCAGGGGAGACCCAGTACTTC. Protein: CASSFQPGETQYF. Based on the CDR3 plus reference TRBV5-1 and TRBJ2-5, the full variable domain is KAGVTQTPRYLIKTRGQQVTLSCSPISGHRSVSWYQQTPGQGLQFLFEYFSETQRNKGNFPGRFSGRQFSNSRSEMNVSTLELGDSALYLCASSFQPGETQYFGPGTRLLVL.

The chain has TRBV9 and TRBJ2-1; D is perhaps TRBD1 or TRBD2 (5 bases each). Trimming left V 3 bases short and J 0 bases short, with 10 bases between. Germline V gives CDR1 SGDLS, CDR2 YYNGEE. The CDR3 has 15 amino acids. CDR3 nucleotide sequence: TGTGCCAGCAGCGGGGGGAGCCTCTCCTACAATGAGCAGTTCTTC. Its translation: CASSGGSLSYNEQFF.

The V call is TRBV11-3, the J call TRBJ1-1; D is possibly TRBD1 (5 bases). CDR3 size: 15 residues. The germline V gene has CDR1 SGHNT and CDR2 YENEEA. The V and J ends lost 5 bases and 1 base respectively, with 14 bases between them. The CDR3 reads CASSSGTAGNTEAFF. The CDR3 DNA is TGTGCCAGCAGCAGCGGGACCGCTGGGAACACTGAAGCTTTCTTT.

J is TRBJ1-1 and V is TRBV5-1; D is ambiguous. Germline lookup yields CDR1 SGHRS and CDR2 YFSETQ. V was pared by 4 bases and J by 0 bases, with 19 bases between. This CDR3 region has 17 residues. CDR3 in DNA: TGCGCCAGCAGCCTTTCCCGCGGTGGACTGCTGAACACTGAAGCTTTCTTT. It is translated as CASSLSRGGLLNTEAFF.

This clone has a single count. This chain joins TRBV7-2 and TRBJ1-2; D unresolved. The germline CDR1 and CDR2 sequences are SGHTA and FQGNSA. The CDR3 runs 13 residues. Trimming pared 1 base from V and 5 bases from J, leaving 8 bases between. The DNA for the CDR3 is TGTGCCAGCAGCTTAGGAGGGCTTTATGGCTACACCTTC. The encoded protein is CASSLGGLYGYTF.

The chain combines TRBV28 with TRBJ1-2; unclear D gene. CDR3 size: 13 residues. The V gene lost 3 bases and the J gene lost 7 bases, with 12 bases spanning the gap. Germline lookup yields CDR1 MDHEN and CDR2 SYDVKM. The CDR3 DNA sequence: TGTGCCAGCAGTTTTGAAAGGGTTTCTGGCTACACCTTC. This encodes CASSFERVSGYTF.

The V call is TRBV6-1, the J call TRBJ1-5, with a tentative D call TRBD1 (5 bases). From germline, CDR1 is MNHNS and CDR2 SASEGT. Trimming left V 5 bases short and J 4 bases short, with 12 bases between. CDR3 length: 14 residues. The CDR3 loop is CASSPGTGNQPQHF. The CDR3 bases are TGTGCCAGCAGTCCAGGGACCGGTAATCAGCCCCAGCATTTT.

This chain joins TRBV7-9 and TRBJ1-3; no clear D gene. Germline CDR1 reads SEHNR; CDR2 reads FQNEAQ (reference sequence). CDR3 size: 18 residues. Trimming removed 0 bases from V and 2 bases from J, with 17 bases in between. The chain's CDR3 is CASSLALGQVDAGNTIYF. DNA of the CDR3: TGTGCCAGCAGCTTAGCGCTTGGGCAGGTGGACGCTGGAAACACCATATATTTT.

The chain uses TRBV27 and TRBJ2-1; TRBD2 is a possible D gene (6 bases). The CDR3 totals 17 residues. CDR1 and CDR2 from the germline V gene are MNHEY and SMNVEV (reference sequence). V was shortened by 6 bases and J by 4 bases, with 22 bases between the two germline ends. The CDR3 reads CASSPEGSGFFYNEQFF. Written as DNA, the CDR3 is TGTGCCAGCAGCCCTGAGGGTAGCGGTTTTTTTTACAATGAGCAGTTCTTC.

The chain couples TRBV18 to TRBJ2-3; 7 positions agree with TRBD1. Germline CDR1 KGHSH, CDR2 LQKENI. The CDR3 consists of 16 residues. V trimming: 6 bases; J trimming: 1 base; junction bases outside the gene matches: 10. The CDR3, as DNA: TGTGCCAGCTCTCTTACCGGGACAGACCGCACAGATACGCAGTATTTT. Translation gives CASSLTGTDRTDTQYF.

V gene TRBV4-3 combines with J gene TRBJ2-3; D is unresolved. The length of the CDR3 is 12 residues. Germline-derived CDR1 and CDR2 are LGHNA and YSLEER. The V and J ends lost 5 bases and 6 bases respectively, with 9 bases between them. CDR3 protein: CASSSMTDTQYF. The DNA for the CDR3 is TGCGCCAGCAGCTCAATGACTGATACGCAGTATTTT.

The chain is built from TRBV7-2 and TRBJ2-3; weak D call: TRBD2 (5 bases). This CDR3 contains 19 residues. The germline V and J ends were trimmed by 2 bases and 1 base, with 22 bases remaining between them. Germline assignment: CDR1 SGHTA and CDR2 FQGNSA. Here the CDR3 reads CASSLRGRSSLTRTDTQYF. CDR3 sequence (DNA): TGTGCCAGCAGCTTAAGAGGGAGAAGCTCCTTAACTCGCACAGATACGCAGTATTTT.

This rearrangement joins TRBV28 to TRBJ1-2, with 7 bases matching TRBD1. J lost 8 bases, V lost 6 bases, and 9 bases had no gene match. Germline CDR1 MDHEN, CDR2 SYDVKM. This CDR3 comprises 13 residues. As DNA, the CDR3 is TGTGCCAGCAGCCTCGACAGGGCGGGCGGCTACACCTTC. It translates to CASSLDRAGGYTF.